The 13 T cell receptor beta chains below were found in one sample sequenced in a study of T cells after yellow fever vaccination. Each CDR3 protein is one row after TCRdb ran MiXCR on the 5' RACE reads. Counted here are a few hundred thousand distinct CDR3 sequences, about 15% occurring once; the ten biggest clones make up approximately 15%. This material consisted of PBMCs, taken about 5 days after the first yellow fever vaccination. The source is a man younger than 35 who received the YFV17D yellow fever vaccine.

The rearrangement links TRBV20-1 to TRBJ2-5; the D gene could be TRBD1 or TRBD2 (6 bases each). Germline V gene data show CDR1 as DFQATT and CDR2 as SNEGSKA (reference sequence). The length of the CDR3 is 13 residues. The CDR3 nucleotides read TGCTCCCTGGGGGGCCTCTTCCAAGAGACCCAGTACTTC. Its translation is CSLGGLFQETQYF.

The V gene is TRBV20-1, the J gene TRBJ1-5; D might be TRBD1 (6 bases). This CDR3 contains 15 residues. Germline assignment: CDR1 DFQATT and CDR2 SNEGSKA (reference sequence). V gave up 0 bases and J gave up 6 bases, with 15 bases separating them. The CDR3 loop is CSARDLKEGGQPQHF. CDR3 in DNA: TGCAGTGCTAGAGATTTAAAAGAGGGGGGTCAGCCCCAGCATTTT.

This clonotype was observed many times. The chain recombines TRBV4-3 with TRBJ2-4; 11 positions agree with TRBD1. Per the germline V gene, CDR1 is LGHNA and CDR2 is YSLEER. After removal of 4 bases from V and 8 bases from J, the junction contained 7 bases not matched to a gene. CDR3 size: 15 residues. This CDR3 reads CASSRGQGAFDIQYF. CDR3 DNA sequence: TGCGCCAGCAGCCGCGGACAGGGGGCGTTCGACATTCAGTACTTC.

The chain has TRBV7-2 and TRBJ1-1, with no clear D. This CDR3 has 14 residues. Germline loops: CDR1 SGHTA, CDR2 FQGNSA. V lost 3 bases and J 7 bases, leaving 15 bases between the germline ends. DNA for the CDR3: TGTGCCAGCAGCTTGCCCCCGAAGGGAATTGAAGCTTTCTTT. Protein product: CASSLPPKGIEAFF. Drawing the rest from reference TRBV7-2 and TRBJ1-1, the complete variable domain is GAGVSQSPSNKVTEKGKDVELRCDPISGHTALYWYRQSLGQGLEFLIYFQGNSAPDKSGLPSDRFSAERTGGSVSTLTIQRTQQEDSAVYLCASSLPPKGIEAFFGQGTRLTVV.

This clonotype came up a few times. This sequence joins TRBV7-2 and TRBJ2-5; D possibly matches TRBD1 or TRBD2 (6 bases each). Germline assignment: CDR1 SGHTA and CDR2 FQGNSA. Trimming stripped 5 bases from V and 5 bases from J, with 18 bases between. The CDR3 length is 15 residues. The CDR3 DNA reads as TGTGCCAGCAGCACAAACCGGGGGCTGGGGGAGACCCAGTACTTC. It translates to CASSTNRGLGETQYF.

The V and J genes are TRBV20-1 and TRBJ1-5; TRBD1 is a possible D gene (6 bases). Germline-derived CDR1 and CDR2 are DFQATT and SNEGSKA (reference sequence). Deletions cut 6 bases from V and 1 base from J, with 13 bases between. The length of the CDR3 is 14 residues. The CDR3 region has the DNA TGCAGTGCCGTACAGGGAATCAGCAATCAGCCCCAGCATTTT. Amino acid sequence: CSAVQGISNQPQHF.

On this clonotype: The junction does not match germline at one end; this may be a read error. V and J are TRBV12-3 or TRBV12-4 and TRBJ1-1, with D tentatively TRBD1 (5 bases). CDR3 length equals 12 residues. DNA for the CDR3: TGTGCGAGCAGGGACGCGAACACTGAAGCTTTATTT. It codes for CASRDANTEALF.

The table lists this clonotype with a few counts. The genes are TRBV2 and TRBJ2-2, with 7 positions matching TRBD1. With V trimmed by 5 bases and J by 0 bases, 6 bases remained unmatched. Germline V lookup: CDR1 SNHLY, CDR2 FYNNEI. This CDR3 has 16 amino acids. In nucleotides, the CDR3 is TGTGCCAGCAGTCGAAGGACAGGACCGAACACCGGGGAGCTGTTTTTT. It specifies CASSRRTGPNTGELFF.

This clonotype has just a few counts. The CDR3 loop reads CSAQPLAGSSYNEQFF. As DNA, the CDR3 is TGCAGTGCTCAACCGTTAGCGGGGAGCTCCTACAATGAGCAGTTCTTC. This chain joins TRBV20-1 and TRBJ2-1; 8 positions agree with TRBD2. CDR3 length: 16 amino acids. The J segment lost 0 bases and the V segment lost 5 bases, leaving 9 bases of the junction unmatched. CDR1 is DFQATT and CDR2 is SNEGSKA in the germline V gene (reference sequence).

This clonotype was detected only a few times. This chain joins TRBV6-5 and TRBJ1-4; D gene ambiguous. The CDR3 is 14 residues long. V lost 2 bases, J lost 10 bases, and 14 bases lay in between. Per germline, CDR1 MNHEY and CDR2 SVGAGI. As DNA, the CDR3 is TGTGCCAGCAGTTACGGGCAAGAGGGCGGAAAACTGTTTTTT. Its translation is CASSYGQEGGKLFF.

Here the CDR3 DNA reads TGCGCCAGCAGCGAACAGGGGGCCACTGAAGCTTTCTTT. This translates into CASSEQGATEAFF. The rearrangement links TRBV5-1 to TRBJ1-1, with 9 bases that match TRBD1. The CDR3 is 13 amino acids. Germline-derived CDR1 and CDR2 are SGHRS and YFSETQ. The ends lost 4 bases at V and 4 bases at J; junction bases unmatched: 2.

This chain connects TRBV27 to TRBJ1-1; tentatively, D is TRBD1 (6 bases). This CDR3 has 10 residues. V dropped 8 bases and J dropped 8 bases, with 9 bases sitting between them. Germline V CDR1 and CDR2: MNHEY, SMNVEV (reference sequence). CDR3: CASGQGEAFF. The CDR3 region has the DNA TGTGCCAGCGGGCAGGGGGAAGCTTTCTTT.

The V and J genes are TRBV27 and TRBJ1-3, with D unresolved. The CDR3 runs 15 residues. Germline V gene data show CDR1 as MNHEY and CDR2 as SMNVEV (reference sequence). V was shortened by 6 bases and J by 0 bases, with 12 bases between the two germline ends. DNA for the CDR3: TGTGCCAGCAGGCGCGGAGGCCTCTCTGGAAACACCATATATTTT. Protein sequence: CASRRGGLSGNTIYF.